These 4 T cell receptor beta chains came from one sample sequenced in a study of CD8 T cells in Susac syndrome. Reverse transcription of roughly 0.45 to 1 ug RNA used random hexamers. MiXCR, run by TCRdb on the immunoSEQ multiplex PCR reads, gives a single entry per CDR3 protein. The sample yields 140,000 to 150,000 distinct CDR3 sequences, roughly 95% seen once. Sequenced sample: CD4+ T cells from PBMCs. The origin of the receptors is a human donor in good health.

V gene TRBV27 combines with J gene TRBJ2-5, with D possibly called TRBD1 or TRBD2 (5 bases each). Trimming took off 4 bases at V and 2 bases at J, with 17 bases between the two ends. Germline-derived CDR1 and CDR2 are MNHEY and SMNVEV (reference sequence). The CDR3 spans 16 residues. The CDR3: CASSSPAGTVQETQYF. CDR3 DNA: TGTGCCAGCAGTTCCCCGGCAGGGACGGTACAAGAGACCCAGTACTTC.

The genes are TRBV9 and TRBJ2-3; no definite D call. The CDR3 is 12 amino acids. Germline V gene sequence: CDR1 SGDLS, CDR2 YYNGEE. V lost 0 bases to trimming and J lost 6 bases, with 5 bases between them. The CDR3: CASSVGGDTQYF. For the CDR3, the DNA is TGTGCCAGCAGCGTAGGTGGGGATACGCAGTATTTT.

This rearrangement joins TRBV28 to TRBJ2-6; no firm D call. The length of the CDR3 is 15 residues. The V end lost 1 base, the J end lost 0 bases, and 4 bases lay between the germline ends. CDR1 MDHEN and CDR2 SYDVKM come from the germline V gene. CDR3 in DNA: TGTGCCAGCAGTTTATCGTCCTCTGGGGCCAACGTCCTGACTTTC. It is translated as CASSLSSSGANVLTF.

In its sample, this clonotype was seen once. The gene calls are TRBV20-1 and TRBJ1-1; the D gene is possibly TRBD1 (6 bases). In germline, CDR1 is DFQATT, CDR2 SNEGSKA (reference sequence). Trimming removed 7 bases from V and 4 bases from J, with 13 bases in between. CDR3 length: 12 residues. The CDR3, as DNA: TGCAGTGGATACTCAGGGGTCACTGAAGCTTTCTTT. This codes for CSGYSGVTEAFF.